This TCR beta chain was captured in a study of blood T cell repertoires in COVID-19. Enrollees, about 18 to 89 years old, lived in 24 US areas. Clinical history reported by participants formed the basis on which cohorts were assigned. Recovered status applied to Cohort 3 donors who had two consecutive negative PCRs. It also applied to those with clearance or with symptom resolution. V gave up 4 bases and J gave up 9 bases, with 18 bases separating them. Germline-derived CDR1 and CDR2 are SGHVS and FQNEAQ. This CDR3 has 14 amino acids. Some clones are missing from TCRdb's copy, which holds only in-frame ones; the method was immunoSEQ multiplex PCR. Among 200,000 to 250,000 clones listed, more than 85% were seen once.

Sequencing was done on a sample of PBMCs or T cells enriched from blood (not recorded which). V usage is TRBV7-8 and J usage is TRBJ2-5; TRBD1 is a possible D gene (7 bases). This receptor was taken from a woman in her forties or fifties who had recovered from COVID-19. The CDR3: CASSSRGTVRAQYF. CDR3 coding DNA: TGTGCCAGCAGCTCCCGCGGGACAGTCCGGGCCCAGTACTTC. The whole variable domain, remainder taken from reference TRBV7-8 and TRBJ2-5, is GAGVSQSPRYKVAKRGQDVALRCDPISGHVSLFWYQQALGQGPEFLTYFQNEAQLDKSGLPSDRFFAERPEGSVSTLKIQRTQQEDSAVYLCASSSRGTVRAQYFGPGTRLLVL.